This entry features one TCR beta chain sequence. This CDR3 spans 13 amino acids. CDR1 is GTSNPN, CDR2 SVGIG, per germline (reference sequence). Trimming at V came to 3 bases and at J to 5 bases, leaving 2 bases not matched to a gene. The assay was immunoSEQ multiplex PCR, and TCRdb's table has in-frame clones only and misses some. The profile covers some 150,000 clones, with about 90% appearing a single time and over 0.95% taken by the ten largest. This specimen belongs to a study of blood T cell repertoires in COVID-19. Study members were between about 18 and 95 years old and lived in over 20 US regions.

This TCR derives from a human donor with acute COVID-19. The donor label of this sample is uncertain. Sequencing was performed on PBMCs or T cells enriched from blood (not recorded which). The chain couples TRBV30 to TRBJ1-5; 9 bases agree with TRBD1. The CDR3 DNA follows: TGTGCCTGGAGGGGACAGGGAGATCAGCCCCAGCATTTT. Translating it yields CAWRGQGDQPQHF.